The 25 T cell receptor beta chains below all came from one sample that was sequenced in a study of cytomegalovirus exposure and HLA in healthy donors. Primers for the PCR totalled 60 Vbeta and 13 Jbeta. Profiling relied on immunoSEQ multiplex PCR, and the TCRdb table lists in-frame clones only, not all of them. This sample has about 160,000 clones; approximately 84% occur once, and the top ten carry approximately 4.1%. The sequencing sample was made of PBMCs. The receptor source for this set is a woman aged 45-65 years in good health and CMV-seropositive.

The chain carries TRBV6-6 and TRBJ1-4; 9 nucleotides align to TRBD1. The V segment lost 6 bases and the J segment 2 bases; nucleotides outside the gene matches: 1. The CDR3 runs to 14 residues. Germline CDR1 and CDR2: MNHNY and SVGAGI (reference sequence). In nucleotides, the CDR3 is TGTGCCAGCAGGGACAGGGGTACTAATGAAAAACTGTTTTTT. Protein: CASRDRGTNEKLFF.

The J gene is TRBJ2-7, the V gene TRBV5-4; D is unclear. Per the germline V gene, CDR1 is SGHNT and CDR2 is YYREEE (reference sequence). V lost 4 bases, J lost 6 bases, and 17 bases lay in between. CDR3 length: 14 amino acids. CDR3 bases: TGTGCCAGCAGCGAGAGGAATTCTCAGAGCGAGCAGTACTTC. Translated: CASSERNSQSEQYF.

V is TRBV7-9 and J is TRBJ1-5; possible D gene TRBD1, 5 bases. V gave up 5 bases and J gave up 11 bases, with 13 bases separating them. Looked up from germline, CDR1 is SEHNR and CDR2 is FQNEAQ (reference sequence). The CDR3 spans 12 residues. CDR3 DNA sequence: TGTGCCAGCAGCGGCAGGGTCGGGTCCCAGCATTTT. Translated, it gives CASSGRVGSQHF.

The CDR3 loop reads CASSQPPGQAYWNEQFF. The DNA of the CDR3 is TGTGCCAGCAGCCAGCCTCCGGGACAGGCGTATTGGAATGAGCAGTTCTTC. This chain uses TRBV7-2 with TRBJ2-1; 8 bases match TRBD1. The CDR3 covers 17 residues. CDR1 is SGHTA and CDR2 is FQGNSA in the germline V gene. V shed 5 bases, J shed 7 bases, and the junction held 16 bases outside the gene matches. Full variable domain (remainder filled in from reference TRBV7-2 and TRBJ2-1): GAGVSQSPSNKVTEKGKDVELRCDPISGHTALYWYRQSLGQGLEFLIYFQGNSAPDKSGLPSDRFSAERTGGSVSTLTIQRTQQEDSAVYLCASSQPPGQAYWNEQFFGPGTRLTVL.

The chain joins TRBV19 to TRBJ1-2; 10 bases map to TRBD1. The CDR3 totals 15 residues. In germline, CDR1 is LNHDA, CDR2 SQIVND (reference sequence). The junction had 8 bases not matched to a gene; V was cut back by 6 bases and J by 4 bases. The CDR3 nucleotides read TGTGCCAGTAGCGAGACAGGGGGCAGTGGCTATGGCTACACCTTC. Translation: CASSETGGSGYGYTF.

This clone was recorded once. The chain combines TRBV10-3 with TRBJ2-7; 9 positions match TRBD1. Germline CDR1 reads ENHRY; CDR2 reads SYGVKD. The CDR3 spans 14 residues. V gave up 7 bases and J gave up 4 bases; unmatched junction bases: 8. The CDR3 DNA reads TGTGCCATCAACCCGGGACAGGGAATATACGAGCAGTACTTC. Translating gives CAINPGQGIYEQYF.

The chain carries TRBV7-2 and TRBJ2-5; D is possibly TRBD2 (6 bases). The V gene lost 1 base and the J gene lost 4 bases, with 13 bases spanning the gap. CDR1 SGHTA and CDR2 FQGNSA come from the germline V gene. CDR3 length equals 15 residues. The CDR3 nucleotides read TGTGCCAGCAGCTTAGAAGGACGGCGGGGAGAGACCCAGTACTTC. Residues: CASSLEGRRGETQYF. The full variable domain, rest sourced from reference TRBV7-2 and TRBJ2-5, is GAGVSQSPSNKVTEKGKDVELRCDPISGHTALYWYRQSLGQGLEFLIYFQGNSAPDKSGLPSDRFSAERTGGSVSTLTIQRTQQEDSAVYLCASSLEGRRGETQYFGPGTRLLVL.

This clone came up once. This sequence joins TRBV19 and TRBJ2-7; TRBD1 matches 8 bases. The J call is in doubt because the DNA end fits TRBJ2-1 better. CDR1 is LNHDA and CDR2 is SQIVND in the germline V gene (reference sequence). This CDR3 spans 20 amino acids. As DNA, the CDR3 is TGTGCCAGTAGTCCGATAGCCCAAGCCGGGACAGGTTCATCCTACAATGAGCAGTTCTTC. Amino acids: CASSPIAQAGTGSSYNEQFF.

The CDR3 DNA reads TGTGCCAGCAGCCCTATCACCCTTTCCGAGCAGTACTTC. Amino acids: CASSPITLSEQYF. V and J are TRBV7-2 and TRBJ2-7; D unclear. Germline V gives CDR1 SGHTA, CDR2 FQGNSA. Trimming pared 5 bases from V and 6 bases from J, leaving 14 bases between. This CDR3 has 13 amino acids.

The chain uses TRBV28 and TRBJ1-4; D is perhaps TRBD1 (6 bases). CDR1 MDHEN and CDR2 SYDVKM come from the germline V gene. The V end lost 6 bases, the J end lost 8 bases, and 19 bases lay between the germline ends. CDR3 size: 15 residues. Here the CDR3 DNA reads TGTGCCAGCAGCCCGGGCGGGGGAGGGGGAGAAAAACTGTTTTTT. It yields the protein CASSPGGGGGEKLFF.

This clone appeared a single time. The chain carries TRBV5-1 and TRBJ2-2, with 9 positions matching TRBD1. The CDR3 sequence is 16 residues long. Germline V gives CDR1 SGHRS, CDR2 YFSETQ. Unmatched junction bases numbered 4, after V lost 3 bases and J lost 1 base. CDR3 DNA: TGCGCCAGCAGCTACAGGACAGGGGAGAACACCGGGGAGCTGTTTTTT. Its protein product is CASSYRTGENTGELFF. Based on the CDR3 plus reference TRBV5-1 and TRBJ2-2, the full variable domain is KAGVTQTPRYLIKTRGQQVTLSCSPISGHRSVSWYQQTPGQGLQFLFEYFSETQRNKGNFPGRFSGRQFSNSRSEMNVSTLELGDSALYLCASSYRTGENTGELFFGEGSRLTVL.

J is TRBJ1-1 and V is TRBV5-1; D is unresolved. The CDR3 covers 13 residues. The germline CDR1 and CDR2 sequences are SGHRS and YFSETQ. Trimming removed 1 base from V and 4 bases from J, with 8 bases in between. This CDR3 is CASSLTRSTEAFF. As DNA, the CDR3 is TGCGCCAGCAGCTTGACTAGATCCACTGAAGCTTTCTTT.

The chain carries TRBV6-6 and TRBJ1-3; the D gene is possibly TRBD1 (5 bases). This CDR3 has 15 amino acids. Germline assignment: CDR1 MNHNY and CDR2 SVGAGI (reference sequence). The germline V and J ends were trimmed by 7 bases and 0 bases, with 13 bases remaining between them. The chain's CDR3 is CASIPDSSSGNTIYF. The CDR3 DNA follows: TGTGCCAGCATACCAGACAGTTCCTCTGGAAACACCATATATTTT.

The V and J genes are TRBV6-5 and TRBJ2-3; weak D call: TRBD1 (5 bases). V was clipped by 5 bases and J by 1 base, with 13 bases between them. Germline assignment: CDR1 MNHEY and CDR2 SVGAGI. The CDR3 covers 15 residues. CDR3 in DNA: TGTGCCAGCAGTGGGCGGACAACTCGCACAGATACGCAGTATTTT. Amino acids: CASSGRTTRTDTQYF.

This chain connects TRBV25-1 to TRBJ1-4, with D possibly matching TRBD1 (6 bases). Between the trimmed V and J ends, which lost 4 bases and 8 bases, there was a span of 17 bases. CDR1 is MGHDK and CDR2 is SYGVNS in the germline V gene. This CDR3 comprises 15 residues. The CDR3 DNA reads TGTGCCAGCAGTGCAGAACAGGGCCCCGGGGAAAAACTGTTTTTT. It encodes CASSAEQGPGEKLFF.

A single count supports this clone. The chain couples TRBV4-1 to TRBJ2-7; 13 bases match TRBD2. The CDR3 runs to 19 residues. CDR1 is MGHRA, CDR2 YSYEKL, per germline. V gave up 2 bases and J gave up 3 bases; unmatched junction bases: 13. The CDR3 DNA is TGCGCCAGCAGCCAAATGGGACTAGCGGGAAAGAATGGGGGCTACGAGCAGTACTTC. It translates to CASSQMGLAGKNGGYEQYF.

CDR3 DNA: TGCGCCAGCAGCCAAGATAGGAGGCACACGCGAAACTATGGCTACACCTTC. This encodes CASSQDRRHTRNYGYTF. This chain links TRBV4-1 with TRBJ1-2; the D is unclear. Looked up from germline, CDR1 is MGHRA and CDR2 is YSYEKL. This CDR3 spans 17 amino acids. Deletions cut 0 bases from V and 2 bases from J, with 16 bases between.

J is TRBJ2-1 and V is TRBV9; D possibly corresponds to TRBD2 (5 bases). CDR3 length: 13 amino acids. CDR1 and CDR2 from the germline V gene are SGDLS and YYNGEE. With 3 bases removed from V and 2 bases from J, the gap between germline ends came to 6 bases. As DNA, the CDR3 is TGTGCCAGCAGCGAGCGGACCTACAATGAGCAGTTCTTC. Its protein product is CASSERTYNEQFF.

This clone was seen a few times. The chain is built from TRBV7-6 and TRBJ2-3; tentative D call: TRBD2 (6 bases). The CDR3 has 13 residues. Trimming removed 5 bases from V and 6 bases from J, with 12 bases in between. The germline V gene encodes CDR1 SGHVS and CDR2 FNYEAQ. The CDR3 loop reads CASSVGGWDTQYF. The DNA for the CDR3 is TGTGCCAGCAGCGTGGGGGGTTGGGATACGCAGTATTTT.

This clone was picked up one time. This sequence joins TRBV29-1 and TRBJ2-7; TRBD1 agrees at 9 bases. With V trimmed by 7 bases and J by 2 bases, 6 bases remained unmatched. Germline V CDR1 and CDR2: SQVTM, ANQGSEA. The CDR3 totals 13 residues. CDR3 nucleotides: TGCAGCGCAATACAGGGGGCAACCTACGAGCAGTACTTC. Amino acid sequence: CSAIQGATYEQYF.

V is TRBV27 and J is TRBJ1-5, with D perhaps matching TRBD1 (6 bases). The germline V gene encodes CDR1 MNHEY and CDR2 SMNVEV (reference sequence). Deletions cut 2 bases from V and 0 bases from J, with 11 bases between. The CDR3 is 16 amino acids. This CDR3 reads CASSLTGQFSNQPQHF. Here the CDR3 DNA reads TGTGCCAGCAGTTTAACCGGACAGTTTAGCAATCAGCCCCAGCATTTT.

This chain uses TRBV29-1 with TRBJ2-7; TRBD2 matches at 10 bases. V shed 4 bases, J shed 7 bases, and the junction held 13 bases outside the gene matches. The CDR3 contains 15 residues. CDR1 SQVTM and CDR2 ANQGSEA come from the germline V gene. The DNA for the CDR3 is TGCAGCGTTGCCCAGGGGCTAGCGGGAGCGGGTGAGCAGTACTTC. Its translation is CSVAQGLAGAGEQYF.

The chain links TRBV14 to TRBJ1-1, with 7 bases aligning to TRBD1. Germline assignment: CDR1 SGHDN and CDR2 FVKESK. CDR3 length: 13 amino acids. The junction had 0 bases not matched to a gene; V was cut back by 4 bases and J by 1 base. CDR3 in DNA: TGTGCCAGCAGCCCAGGGGGGAACACTGAAGCTTTCTTT. It translates to CASSPGGNTEAFF.

This chain connects TRBV27 to TRBJ2-5; TRBD2 aligns across 10 bases. CDR1 and CDR2 (germline): MNHEY, SMNVEV (reference sequence). Unmatched junction bases numbered 7, after V lost 4 bases and J lost 5 bases. There are 15 residues in the CDR3. The CDR3 loop is CASSSGTSALETQYF. The CDR3 nucleotides are TGTGCCAGCAGTTCCGGGACTAGCGCCCTGGAGACCCAGTACTTC.

This chain uses TRBV4-1 with TRBJ2-3; 13 bases align to TRBD2. This CDR3 is 15 amino acids long. Looked up from germline, CDR1 is MGHRA and CDR2 is YSYEKL. The V and J ends lost 7 bases and 5 bases, in that order; junction bases with no gene match: 6. The CDR3 reads CASTGLAGVGDTQYF. The CDR3 nucleotides are TGCGCCAGCACCGGACTAGCGGGAGTCGGAGATACGCAGTATTTT.